These 5 T cell receptor beta chains originate from one sample sequenced in a study of glioma-infiltrating T cells. TCR alpha and beta CDR3 regions were amplified from RNA using iRepertoire nested multiplex PCR. TCRdb analysed the multiplex PCR reads with MiXCR anew, one entry per CDR3 protein. The sample lists about 400,000 distinct CDR3 sequences, 41% occurring once. What was sequenced was glioma tissue, nonneoplastic brain tissue, or PBMCs (not recorded which). Every receptor here comes from a human donor with low-grade glioma or glioblastoma, undergoing nonglioma brain surgery, or in good health (not recorded which).

Comments on this clonotype: A much larger clone lies one base from this, so it may be a read error. The genes are TRBV20-1 and TRBJ2-1; possible D gene TRBD2, 5 bases. The germline CDR1 and CDR2 sequences are DFQATT and SNEGSKA (reference sequence). V was shortened by 8 bases and J by 0 bases, with 23 bases between the two germline ends. The CDR3 is 17 amino acids. CDR3 in amino acids: CSTITLLAPGSYNEQFF. DNA of the CDR3: TGCAGTACAATTACTCTGCTAGCACCCGGCTCCTACAATGAGCAGTTCTTC.

This clonotype has a single count. This chain links TRBV4-1 with TRBJ2-3; 13 bases fit TRBD2. CDR1 is MGHRA and CDR2 is YSYEKL in the germline V gene. The CDR3 contains 16 residues. V lost 1 base, J lost 6 bases, and 4 bases stayed unmatched. DNA of the CDR3: TGCGCCAGCAGCCAAGGAGGACTAGCGGGAGTGGATACGCAGTATTTT. Its protein product is CASSQGGLAGVDTQYF.

This clonotype appeared many times. This chain joins TRBV6-1 and TRBJ2-5; D gene uncertain. The germline V gene has CDR1 MNHNS and CDR2 SASEGT. V was trimmed by 10 bases and J by 1 base, leaving 10 bases between them. The CDR3 is made up of 12 amino acids. In DNA form, the CDR3 reads TGTGCCACTGGACGGCTCCAAGAGACCCAGTACTTC. Amino acid sequence: CATGRLQETQYF.

The V call is TRBV28, the J call TRBJ2-3; maybe TRBD2 (6 bases). V lost 2 bases, J lost 8 bases, and 23 bases lay in between. The CDR3 runs 17 residues. Germline V gives CDR1 MDHEN, CDR2 SYDVKM. DNA for the CDR3: TGTGCCAGCAGTTTACCCGGGACTCACTGGGGGGTCTGTACGCAGTATTTT. As protein: CASSLPGTHWGVCTQYF.

This clonotype was seen repeatedly, ten times or more. This chain uses TRBV28 with TRBJ1-2; unclear D gene. The CDR3 sequence is 14 residues long. Germline CDR1 MDHEN, CDR2 SYDVKM. Trimming left V 7 bases short and J 0 bases short, with 12 bases between. The CDR3 nucleotides read TGTGCCAGCACCCTGGCCGCATCTAACTATGGCTACACCTTC. It encodes CASTLAASNYGYTF.